The next 30 T cell receptor beta chains were all read from a single sample in a study of cytomegalovirus exposure and HLA in healthy donors. The PCR ran on 60 Vbeta and 13 Jbeta primers. Sequencing used immunoSEQ multiplex PCR; TCRdb keeps in-frame clones, though not all of them. The sample consists of 90,000 to 100,000 clones, about 74% of them appearing once. The sequenced sample consisted of PBMCs. These TCRs come from a female donor in good health and CMV-seronegative.

V usage is TRBV28 and J usage is TRBJ2-2, with D possibly being TRBD1 (6 bases). The length of the CDR3 is 15 residues. The ends were cut back, 8 bases at V and 4 bases at J, with 17 bases in the middle. Germline V gene sequence: CDR1 MDHEN, CDR2 SYDVKM. CDR3 protein: CASGKGVVVTGELFF. The CDR3 DNA reads TGTGCCAGCGGGAAGGGGGTAGTAGTCACCGGGGAGCTGTTTTTT.

The chain recombines TRBV7-9 with TRBJ2-5; D is ambiguous. The CDR3 consists of 11 residues. Deletions cut 5 bases from V and 11 bases from J, with 12 bases between. CDR1 is SEHNR and CDR2 is FQNEAQ in the germline V gene (reference sequence). CDR3 protein: CASSQEEQQYF. In DNA form, the CDR3 reads TGTGCCAGCAGCCAAGAGGAGCAGCAGTACTTC.

The V and J genes are TRBV28 and TRBJ2-2; possibly TRBD2 for D (6 bases). Germline CDR1 and CDR2: MDHEN and SYDVKM. The CDR3 runs 16 residues. The V and J ends lost 4 bases and 0 bases respectively, with 12 bases between them. CDR3 in DNA: TGTGCCAGCAGTTCTGGCGGGACTTCGAACACCGGGGAGCTGTTTTTT. This gives the protein CASSSGGTSNTGELFF.

This clone has just a few counts. The J gene is TRBJ2-1, the V gene TRBV7-3; a possible D gene is TRBD2 (5 bases). V lost 2 bases to trimming and J lost 4 bases, with 12 bases between them. Germline V gene lookup returns CDR1 SGHTA and CDR2 FQGTGA. The CDR3 sequence is 15 residues long. CDR3 in amino acids: CASSLQAASYNEQFF. The CDR3 DNA follows: TGTGCCAGCAGCTTACAAGCGGCCTCATACAATGAGCAGTTCTTC.

This chain connects TRBV9 to TRBJ2-2; 7 bases align to TRBD2. Germline lookup yields CDR1 SGDLS and CDR2 YYNGEE. V gave up 4 bases and J gave up 3 bases; unmatched junction bases: 3. The CDR3 sequence is 14 residues long. As DNA, the CDR3 is TGTGCCAGCAGCCGTGGGGGGGACACCGGGGAGCTGTTTTTT. It translates to CASSRGGDTGELFF. Full variable domain (rest looked up from reference TRBV9 and TRBJ2-2): DSGVTQTPKHLITATGQRVTLRCSPRSGDLSVYWYQQSLDQGLQFLIQYYNGEERAKGNILERFSAQQFPDLHSELNLSSLELGDSALYFCASSRGGDTGELFFGEGSRLTVL.

The chain carries TRBV30 and TRBJ1-1, with D possibly TRBD1 on 6 matching bases. V lost 3 bases to trimming and J lost 0 bases, with 11 bases between them. This CDR3 is built from 14 residues. Germline V gene lookup returns CDR1 GTSNPN and CDR2 SVGIG (reference sequence). The CDR3 bases are TGTGCCTGGAGAGACCCAGGGGTGAACACTGAAGCTTTCTTT. Its translation: CAWRDPGVNTEAFF.

In its sample, this clone was seen once. This specimen includes other DNA sequences encoding the same CDR3. The chain joins TRBV2 to TRBJ1-4; tentative D call: TRBD1 (5 bases). Looked up from germline, CDR1 is SNHLY and CDR2 is FYNNEI. Trimming removed 3 bases at V and 0 bases at J, with 11 bases between. This CDR3 has 16 residues. In DNA form, the CDR3 reads TGTGCCAGCAGTGAGCGGGGCAGAGCAACTAATGAAAAACTGTTTTTT. This sequence encodes CASSERGRATNEKLFF.

The chain uses TRBV18 and TRBJ2-3, with D maybe TRBD1 (6 bases). Germline-derived CDR1 and CDR2 are KGHSH and LQKENI. Trimming took off 2 bases at V and 2 bases at J, with 11 bases between the two ends. The CDR3 contains 15 residues. DNA for the CDR3: TGTGCCAGCTCACCAAACAGGGTTCCCACAGATACGCAGTATTTT. Amino acid sequence: CASSPNRVPTDTQYF.

The chain employs TRBV11-2 and TRBJ1-1; unclear D gene. CDR1 is SGHAT, CDR2 FQNNGV, per germline. V lost 9 bases and J lost 0, with 11 bases in between. This CDR3 has 13 residues. CDR3 loop: CASSPVMNTEAFF. The DNA for the CDR3 is TGTGCCAGTTCCCCCGTTATGAACACTGAAGCTTTCTTT.

The J gene is TRBJ2-3, the V gene TRBV4-2; D remains unclear. The CDR3 has 15 residues. With 0 bases removed from V and 0 bases from J, the gap between germline ends came to 7 bases. Germline loops: CDR1 LGHNA, CDR2 YNFKEQ. The CDR3 region is CASSQEAPSTDTQYF. Here the CDR3 DNA reads TGTGCCAGCAGCCAAGAGGCCCCCAGCACAGATACGCAGTATTTT.

The chain has TRBV4-2 and TRBJ2-5, with 15 bases lining up with TRBD2. The length of the CDR3 is 17 residues. J lost 3 bases, V lost 4 bases, and 6 bases had no gene match. Germline loops: CDR1 LGHNA, CDR2 YNFKEQ. Here the CDR3 DNA reads TGTGCCAGCAGCCGAGGACTAGCGGGGGGGTGGGAAGAGACCCAGTACTTC. This codes for CASSRGLAGGWEETQYF.

This chain joins TRBV29-1 and TRBJ2-7; D ambiguous. This CDR3 is 11 amino acids long. The germline V gene has CDR1 SQVTM and CDR2 ANQGSEA. With 4 bases removed from V and 7 bases from J, the gap between germline ends came to 11 bases. CDR3 residues: CSVGILGEQYF. CDR3 bases: TGCAGCGTTGGCATTCTCGGGGAGCAGTACTTC.

This clone was found once. The chain combines TRBV7-6 with TRBJ2-7; D perhaps matches TRBD2 (6 bases). The V and J ends lost 2 bases and 2 bases respectively, with 10 bases between them. Germline V gene data show CDR1 as SGHVS and CDR2 as FNYEAQ. The CDR3 contains 14 residues. The DNA of the CDR3 is TGTGCCAGCAGCTTATACGGGAGACCCTACGAGCAGTACTTC. Its translation: CASSLYGRPYEQYF.

The V and J genes are TRBV6-4 and TRBJ2-1, with 11 bases that match TRBD1. CDR1 and CDR2 from the germline V gene are MRHNA and SNTAGT. The CDR3 totals 15 residues. After removal of 5 bases from V and 7 bases from J, the junction contained 7 bases not matched to a gene. The CDR3 loop reads CASSFRDRGINEQFF. The CDR3 DNA follows: TGTGCCAGCAGTTTCCGGGACAGGGGGATAAATGAGCAGTTCTTC.

The gene calls are TRBV5-6 and TRBJ2-4, with 7 bases fitting TRBD1. Losses at the gene ends were 4 bases for V and 6 bases for J; bases not matched to a gene: 7. The CDR3 runs 14 residues. Per the germline V gene, CDR1 is SGHDT and CDR2 is YYEEEE. CDR3 region: CASSLDREGNIQYF. CDR3 sequence (DNA): TGTGCCAGCAGCCTAGACAGGGAAGGAAACATTCAGTACTTC. The variable domain in full, with the rest retrieved from reference TRBV5-6 and TRBJ2-4, is DAGVTQSPTHLIKTRGQQVTLRCSPKSGHDTVSWYQQALGQGPQFIFQYYEEEERQRGNFPDRFSGHQFPNYSSELNVNALLLGDSALYLCASSLDREGNIQYFGAGTRLSVL.

The chain combines TRBV6-4 with TRBJ2-1, with 9 bases that match TRBD2. V lost 2 bases to trimming and J lost 4 bases; unmatched junction nucleotides: 9. The length of the CDR3 is 17 residues. CDR1 is MRHNA, CDR2 SNTAGT, per germline. The CDR3, as DNA: TGTGCCAGCAGTGACCCTGCCGTTAGCGGGAGATACAATGAGCAGTTCTTC. Translated: CASSDPAVSGRYNEQFF.

V usage is TRBV5-5 and J usage is TRBJ1-2; D possibly corresponds to TRBD1 (5 bases). Trimming stripped 4 bases from V and 3 bases from J, with 10 bases between. Germline V lookup: CDR1 SGHKS, CDR2 YYEKEE (reference sequence). This CDR3 comprises 13 residues. The CDR3 protein is CASSEEGYYGYTF. The CDR3 coding sequence is TGTGCCAGCAGCGAGGAGGGGTACTATGGCTACACCTTC.

The chain uses TRBV30 and TRBJ1-6; TRBD1 is a possible D gene (5 bases). The V gene's germline CDR1 is GTSNPN and CDR2 SVGIG (reference sequence). Trimming took off 2 bases at V and 8 bases at J, with 10 bases between the two ends. The CDR3 sequence is 13 residues long. This CDR3 reads CAWSQGGYSPLHF. The CDR3 bases are TGTGCCTGGAGTCAGGGTGGTTATTCACCCCTCCACTTT. Full variable domain (missing parts from reference TRBV30 and TRBJ1-6): SQTIHQWPATLVQPVGSPLSLECTVEGTSNPNLYWYRQAAGRGLQLLFYSVGIGQISSEVPQNLSASRPQDRQFILSSKKLLLSDSGFYLCAWSQGGYSPLHFGNGTRLTVT.

The chain uses TRBV9 and TRBJ1-1; TRBD1 matches 9 bases. The V and J ends lost 3 bases and 5 bases, in that order; junction bases with no gene match: 5. The germline gives CDR1 SGDLS, CDR2 YYNGEE. This CDR3 has 14 residues. The CDR3 DNA reads TGTGCCAGCAGCGCTGACAGGGGGATTACTGAAGCTTTCTTT. This encodes CASSADRGITEAFF.

The V gene is TRBV19, the J gene TRBJ1-2; 7 bases map to TRBD1. The CDR3 has 17 residues. Germline V gene sequence: CDR1 LNHDA, CDR2 SQIVND (reference sequence). V lost 3 bases, J lost 1 base, and 11 bases stayed unmatched. CDR3 bases: TGTGCCAGTAGTATGGGCCGACAGGGCGCAATTAACTATGGCTACACCTTC. This codes for CASSMGRQGAINYGYTF.

The sample holds a few counts of this clone. V gene TRBV4-3 combines with J gene TRBJ2-3; TRBD2 matches 7 bases. Germline loops: CDR1 LGHNA, CDR2 YSLEER. Trimming cost V 6 bases and J 1 base; bases outside gene matches: 4. CDR3 length: 14 amino acids. CDR3 sequence (DNA): TGCGCCAGCAGTTTTGGGGGGGGCACAGATACGCAGTATTTT. Translation: CASSFGGGTDTQYF.

This chain connects TRBV7-6 to TRBJ2-3; TRBD1 aligns across 8 bases. This CDR3 has 15 amino acids. V lost 1 base and J lost 6; bases outside the gene matches: 6. Germline-derived CDR1 and CDR2 are SGHVS and FNYEAQ. The CDR3 loop reads CASSLGQGASDTQYF. CDR3 nucleotides: TGTGCCAGCAGCTTAGGGCAGGGGGCTTCTGATACGCAGTATTTT.

This chain joins TRBV7-3 and TRBJ2-7; 8 nucleotides align to TRBD1. CDR1 and CDR2 from the germline V gene are SGHTA and FQGTGA. The CDR3 sequence is 14 residues long. Trimming took 5 bases from V and 2 from J; bases not matched to a gene: 5. The CDR3 sequence is CASSIGQGPYEQYF. The CDR3 DNA reads as TGTGCCAGCAGCATCGGACAGGGCCCCTACGAGCAGTACTTC.

Concerning this clone: At one end, the junction sequence differs from germline, possibly due to a read error. The chain has TRBV7-9 and TRBJ2-2; 7 bases fit TRBD2. Germline V CDR1 and CDR2: SEHNR, FQNEAQ (reference sequence). The CDR3 runs to 16 residues. Written as DNA, the CDR3 is TGTTCCAGCAGTCTCCTAGCGGTTCATAACACCGGGGAGCTGTTTTTT. Its translation: CSSSLLAVHNTGELFF.

This clone was seen a handful of times. This chain joins TRBV5-4 and TRBJ1-2; weak D call: TRBD1 (5 bases). Germline loops: CDR1 SGHNT, CDR2 YYREEE (reference sequence). V lost 1 base and J 5 bases, leaving 18 bases between the germline ends. The CDR3 runs to 16 residues. Here the CDR3 reads CASSLFTGRGTYGYTF. In DNA form, the CDR3 reads TGTGCCAGCAGCTTGTTTACGGGACGAGGGACTTATGGCTACACCTTC. The full variable domain, its missing parts supplied by reference TRBV5-4 and TRBJ1-2, is ETGVTQSPTHLIKTRGQQVTLRCSSQSGHNTVSWYQQALGQGPQFIFQYYREEENGRGNFPPRFSGLQFPNYSSELNVNALELDDSALYLCASSLFTGRGTYGYTFGSGTRLTVV.

This clone occurred once. The chain uses TRBV11-3 and TRBJ2-7; D possibly corresponds to TRBD1 (7 bases). The CDR3 is made up of 13 amino acids. Germline V lookup: CDR1 SGHNT, CDR2 YENEEA. With 6 bases removed from V and 6 bases from J, the gap between germline ends came to 15 bases. The CDR3 nucleotides are TGTGCCAGCAGTTCCGGAGGGGGCGGCGAGCAGTACTTC. This codes for CASSSGGGGEQYF.

The chain has TRBV29-1 and TRBJ2-1; 14 nucleotides line up with TRBD2. CDR3 length: 20 amino acids. The junction had 19 bases not matched to a gene; V was cut back by 4 bases and J by 5 bases. Germline V lookup: CDR1 SQVTM, CDR2 ANQGSEA. The CDR3 bases are TGCAGCGTTGCCTGGACTAGCGGGAGGATACAGGAGTCAGGGGACAATGAGCAGTTCTTC. This gives the protein CSVAWTSGRIQESGDNEQFF.

The CDR3: CASSMGQTYEQYF. The CDR3, as DNA: TGTGCCAGCAGTATGGGACAGACCTACGAGCAGTACTTC. The chain is built from TRBV6-5 and TRBJ2-7; 7 nucleotides match TRBD1. V lost 5 bases and J lost 2; bases outside the gene matches: 3. This CDR3 comprises 13 residues. The germline V gene encodes CDR1 MNHEY and CDR2 SVGAGI.

This chain uses TRBV6-6 with TRBJ2-3; D gene unclear. In germline, CDR1 is MNHNY, CDR2 SVGAGI (reference sequence). V lost 0 bases to trimming and J lost 5 bases, with 9 bases between them. The CDR3 runs 14 residues. CDR3 loop: CASSYSRFRDTQYF. CDR3 DNA: TGTGCCAGCAGTTACTCGAGGTTTAGAGATACGCAGTATTTT.

This chain links TRBV5-4 with TRBJ1-2, with 8 bases that match TRBD1. Losses at the gene ends were 3 bases for V and 4 bases for J; bases not matched to a gene: 2. Germline CDR1 is SGHNT and CDR2 is YYREEE (reference sequence). This CDR3 spans 13 amino acids. The CDR3 here is CASSSDRAYGYTF. The CDR3, as DNA: TGTGCCAGCAGCTCGGACAGGGCCTATGGCTACACCTTC.